A single sample is the source of the 9 T cell receptor beta chains below, sequenced in a study of beta chain features in type 1 diabetes. Every isolated RNA sample was fully reverse transcribed, so sequencing captured expressed TCRB transcripts. Produced via immunoSEQ multiplex PCR; TCRdb's table is partial and in-frame only. The sample shows roughly 140,000 clones, approximately 12% of them seen only once. The sample comprised central memory CD4+ T cells from blood. These receptors came from a man between 18 and 29 years old in good health.

This rearrangement joins TRBV4-3 to TRBJ1-5, with no clear D. CDR1 and CDR2 (germline): LGHNA, YSLEER. The CDR3 loop spans 13 amino acids. Trimming left V 1 base short and J 6 bases short, with 7 bases between. The CDR3, as DNA: TGCGCCAGCAGCCAAGTGCGGAGTCAGCCCCAGCATTTT. It translates to CASSQVRSQPQHF.

The chain is built from TRBV18 and TRBJ1-2, with D possibly TRBD1 on 5 matching bases. V was shortened by 2 bases and J by 6 bases, with 10 bases between the two germline ends. This CDR3 region has 13 residues. CDR1 and CDR2 (germline): KGHSH, LQKENI. CDR3 bases: TGTGCCAGCTCACCATCAGGGACGGATGGCTACACCTTC. Translation: CASSPSGTDGYTF.

V is TRBV6-5 and J is TRBJ2-3; 7 bases agree with TRBD1. The CDR3 sequence is 13 residues long. Trimming took 2 bases from V and 6 from J; bases not matched to a gene: 2. CDR1 and CDR2 (germline): MNHEY, SVGAGI. Here the CDR3 reads CASSYRGPDTQYF. In nucleotides, the CDR3 is TGTGCCAGCAGTTACAGGGGGCCCGATACGCAGTATTTT.

This clone has just a few counts. V usage is TRBV29-1 and J usage is TRBJ2-3; D is unresolved. Trimming removed 7 bases from V and 2 bases from J, with 7 bases in between. The CDR3 consists of 11 residues. Germline lookup yields CDR1 SQVTM and CDR2 ANQGSEA. The chain's CDR3 is CSGSHTDTQYF. The CDR3 DNA reads TGCAGCGGCAGCCACACAGATACGCAGTATTTT.

This clone turned up a few times. The chain links TRBV7-2 to TRBJ2-1; maybe TRBD2 (6 bases). Per the germline V gene, CDR1 is SGHTA and CDR2 is FQGNSA. The CDR3 has 14 amino acids. Trimming removed 4 bases from V and 16 bases from J, with 23 bases in between. CDR3 sequence: CASSSRGVTGAYFF. CDR3 DNA sequence: TGTGCCAGCAGCTCCCGTGGGGTTACGGGAGCTTATTTCTTC.

This clone was seen a handful of times. V is TRBV23-1 and J is TRBJ1-5; TRBD1 is a possible D gene (5 bases). TRBV23-1 is known as an ORF, though its function is uncertain. V was pared by 4 bases and J by 4 bases, with 14 bases between. The CDR3 is 15 amino acids. The DNA for the CDR3 is TGCGCCAGCAGTCGCGCAGGGAAAAGGAATCAGCCCCAGCATTTT. This encodes CASSRAGKRNQPQHF.

At least ten counts were recorded for this clone. The rearrangement uses TRBV7-2 and TRBJ2-1; the D is unclear. In germline, CDR1 is SGHTA, CDR2 FQGNSA. The CDR3 is made up of 15 amino acids. V was trimmed by 5 bases and J by 0 bases, leaving 11 bases between them. The CDR3 DNA reads TGTGCCAGCAGCCCAGGACGAAGCTCCTACAATGAGCAGTTCTTC. It encodes CASSPGRSSYNEQFF.

This clone has just a few counts. The genes are TRBV18 and TRBJ1-1; D gene ambiguous. V lost 5 bases and J 0 bases, leaving 10 bases between the germline ends. The CDR3 contains 14 residues. Germline values: CDR1 KGHSH, CDR2 LQKENI. The CDR3 DNA reads as TGTGCCAGCTCAAGCGGACGGATGAACACTGAAGCTTTCTTT. It encodes CASSSGRMNTEAFF.

This clone was recorded a few times. The chain couples TRBV4-3 to TRBJ1-2; TRBD1 matches at 10 bases. J lost 4 bases, V lost 2 bases, and 7 bases had no gene match. The CDR3 consists of 16 residues. CDR1 and CDR2 from the germline V gene are LGHNA and YSLEER. The CDR3 spells CASSQTPTGGFYGYTF. In nucleotides, the CDR3 is TGCGCCAGCAGCCAAACCCCGACAGGGGGCTTCTATGGCTACACCTTC.